A selection of T cell receptor beta chains follows, all from one sample in a study of T cells in localized non-small cell lung cancer. The repertoire was sequenced with immunoSEQ multiplex PCR; TCRdb's copy has only in-frame clones and lacks some. This sample has approximately 11,000 clones, with 29% found just once. The input for sequencing was lung tumor tissue, taken before any cancer treatment. All receptors derive from a man aged 35 to 69 with stage I lung adenocarcinoma. CDR3s include the opening cysteine and the closing phenylalanine or tryptophan. A D gene is named only where the DNA matches it firmly. Only part of the rows carry a size: once, few, many, or a class if the clone is expanded.

16 TRBJ2-2 TRBV19 - - TGTGCCAGTAGTGTACCAAGGACTACCTACACCGGGGAGCTGTTTTTT CASSVPRTTYTGELFF
15 TRBJ1-2 TRBV30 few - TGTGCCTGGAGTGTTGGATCAGGATTTAACTATGGCTACACCTTC CAWSVGSGFNYGYTF
16 TRBJ2-1 TRBV29-1 - TRBD1 TGCAGCGTTGAACCACTGACAGGGAAGAGCTACAATGAGCAGTTCTTC CSVEPLTGKSYNEQFF
15 TRBJ1-4 TRBV11-3 few - TGTGCCAGCAGCTTACGATTAGCAACTAATGAAAAACTGTTTTTT CASSLRLATNEKLFF
16 TRBJ1-4 TRBV7-5 - - TGTGCCAGCAGCGGCGAGACAGGCGGGAAAGAGGAAAAACTGTTTTTT CASSGETGGKEEKLFF
14 TRBJ1-1 TRBV9 few - TGTGCCAGCAGCGTAGGCCCGGGGAACACTGAAGCTTTCTTT CASSVGPGNTEAFF
13 TRBJ1-1 TRBV30 few TRBD1 TGTGCCTGGAGTTCTGGGACAGTCACTGAAGCTTTCTTT CAWSSGTVTEAFF
17 TRBJ2-6 TRBV30 - TRBD1 TGTGCCTGGGACCGGGACAGGGACTTCTCTGGGGCCAACGTCCTGACTTTC CAWDRDRDFSGANVLTF
16 TRBJ2-3 TRBV25-1 - - TGTGCCAGCAGTGCTCCAAGAGGGGCCGGCGCAGATACGCAGTATTTT CASSAPRGAGADTQYF
16 TRBJ2-1 TRBV6-8 few TRBD2 TGTGCCAGCAGTGGGACTAGCGGTGCCGCCTACAATGAGCAGTTCTTC CASSGTSGAAYNEQFF
15 TRBJ2-7 TRBV5-1 - - TGCGCCAGCAGCCCTAGCTTTCAGTCTTCCTACGAGCAGTACTTC CASSPSFQSSYEQYF
15 TRBJ2-2 TRBV6-8 - TRBD1 TGTGCCAGCAGACAAACCCACAGGGGCACCGGGGAGCTGTTTTTT CASRQTHRGTGELFF
14 TRBJ1-5 TRBV19 - - TGTGCCAGTAGTATAGGACAGCTTAGTCAGCCCCAGCATTTT CASSIGQLSQPQHF
17 TRBJ2-1 TRBV9 medium-sized - TGTGCCAGCAGCCCACTGAGATCCGGGACGGGTAAAAATGAGCAGTTCTTC CASSPLRSGTGKNEQFF
16 TRBJ1-6 TRBV5-1 - TRBD1 TGCGCCAGCAGCGGGGGGACAGGGGGCTGGAATTCACCCCTCCACTTT CASSGGTGGWNSPLHF
15 TRBJ2-2 TRBV6-8 - TRBD2 TGTGCCACAGCAGCGGGGGGGCTTAGGACCGGGGAGCTGTTTTTT CATAAGGLRTGELFF
13 TRBJ2-7 TRBV6-8 few TRBD1 TGTGCCAGCAGATCAGGACAGGGAAAACAGGAGTACTTC CASRSGQGKQEYF
13 TRBJ1-5 TRBV19 - - TGTGCCAGTAGTATCAGGGGCAATCAGCCCCAGCATTTT CASSIRGNQPQHF
14 TRBJ1-4 TRBV19 few - TGTGCCAGTACCCCGGACGGAACTAATGAAAAACTGTTTTTT CASTPDGTNEKLFF
13 TRBJ2-7 TRBV9 - - TGTGCCAGCAGTACCTCGGGACTCTACGAGCAGTACTTC CASSTSGLYEQYF
14 TRBJ1-5 TRBV11-3 few - TGTGCCAGCAGCTTAGGGGGGTTCGATCAGCCCCAGCATTTT CASSLGGFDQPQHF
15 TRBJ1-4 TRBV5-1 - - TGCGCCAGCAGCTTGGGGGCACAAGTCGATGAAAAACTGTTTTTT CASSLGAQVDEKLFF
14 TRBJ2-1 TRBV19 few - TGTGCCAGTACTCCTTGGCAGGGGGGCAATGAGCAGTTCTTC CASTPWQGGNEQFF
15 TRBJ1-1 TRBV11-3 few TRBD1 TGTGCCAGCAGCTTAGGGGACAGGGGACGAACTGAAGCTTTCTTT CASSLGDRGRTEAFF
17 TRBJ1-1 TRBV18 - - TGTGCCAGCTCACCACTGGCACAGGGCCTAATGAACACTGAAGCTTTCTTT CASSPLAQGLMNTEAFF
15 TRBJ1-2 TRBV15 - TRBD1 TGTGCCACCAGCGCGGGACAGGGGGCTTTCGGTGGCTACACCTTC CATSAGQGAFGGYTF